The 28 T cell receptor beta chains reported below all come from one sample, sequenced in a study of regulatory T cells in long-lasting Graves disease. iRepertoire HTBI primers and Arm-PCR of CDR3 regions built TCR beta libraries. One entry per CDR3 protein, called by TCRdb with MiXCR from the multiplex PCR reads. The profile shows approximately 380,000 distinct CDR3 sequences, less than 25% of them singletons. Sample time point: persistent/refractory GD, antithyroid drugs over 5 years with positive TRAb. PBMCs provided the RNA from which the TCR library was made. Material: peripheral blood mononuclear cells (PBMCs), obtained when the disease was refractory, from a patient treated with antithyroid drugs. All receptors derive from a female donor with Graves disease.

A note on this clonotype: This may arise from a read error, as a much more abundant clone is one base away. V and J are TRBV7-8 and TRBJ2-5; D may be TRBD2 (7 bases). This CDR3 is 16 amino acids long. Per the germline V gene, CDR1 is SGHVS and CDR2 is FQNEAQ. The CDR3 DNA sequence: TGTGTCAGCAACAAATGGGGGGGGGGCAGCCAAGAGACCCAGTACTTC. It specifies CVSNKWGGGSQETQYF.

This clonotype was observed a handful of times. This chain uses TRBV5-6 with TRBJ2-3; no definite D call. The germline V and J ends were trimmed by 3 bases and 1 base, with 12 bases remaining between them. Germline assignment: CDR1 SGHDT and CDR2 YYEEEE. This CDR3 has 15 amino acids. In nucleotides, the CDR3 is TGTGCCAGCAGCTCCCTCCCGCGCGGCACAGATACGCAGTATTTT. It translates to CASSSLPRGTDTQYF.

This clonotype was picked up many times. This rearrangement joins TRBV6-5 to TRBJ1-5; D unclear. CDR3 length equals 15 residues. CDR1 is MNHEY, CDR2 SVGAGI, per germline. Trimming took off 2 bases at V and 1 base at J, with 9 bases between the two ends. CDR3 DNA: TGTGCCAGCAGTTACGAGCAGGCGAGCAATCAGCCCCAGCATTTT. This encodes CASSYEQASNQPQHF.

The chain links TRBV5-1 to TRBJ1-1, with 11 positions matching TRBD1. CDR3 size: 14 residues. Germline CDR1 reads SGHRS; CDR2 reads YFSETQ. Trimming at V came to 4 bases and at J to 11 bases, leaving 10 bases not matched to a gene. The chain's CDR3 is CASSQGQGAAVAFF. The CDR3 bases are TGCGCCAGCAGCCAAGGACAGGGGGCCGCGGTCGCTTTCTTT.

This clonotype was observed a few times. The rearrangement links TRBV28 to TRBJ2-7; 8 bases are shared with TRBD1. The trim removed 4 bases at V and 3 bases at J, leaving 8 bases unmatched. CDR3 length equals 15 residues. The germline gives CDR1 MDHEN, CDR2 SYDVKM. CDR3 sequence: CASSSNRGAVYEQYF. CDR3 coding DNA: TGTGCCAGCAGTTCCAACAGGGGGGCGGTCTACGAGCAGTACTTC.

This rearrangement joins TRBV7-2 to TRBJ1-2; a possible D gene is TRBD1 (5 bases). Trimming stripped 2 bases from V and 6 bases from J, with 16 bases between. Looked up from germline, CDR1 is SGHTA and CDR2 is FQGNSA. The CDR3 covers 15 residues. CDR3 residues: CASSLNPWGRDGYTF. The CDR3 DNA sequence: TGTGCCAGCAGCTTAAATCCCTGGGGCAGGGATGGCTACACCTTC.

This clonotype was counted once. The V and J genes are TRBV24-1 and TRBJ2-1; 8 nucleotides align to TRBD2. The CDR3 spans 14 residues. Germline CDR1 reads KGHDR; CDR2 reads SFDVKD. V lost 3 bases to trimming and J lost 10 bases; unmatched junction nucleotides: 7. As DNA, the CDR3 is TGTGCCACCAGTGATCTAGGACTAGCCGGGGAGCAGTTCTTC. The encoded protein is CATSDLGLAGEQFF.

This clonotype came up a few times. This chain uses TRBV20-1 with TRBJ2-7; 8 positions match TRBD2. The germline CDR1 and CDR2 sequences are DFQATT and SNEGSKA (reference sequence). V lost 4 bases to trimming and J lost 3 bases; unmatched junction nucleotides: 11. The length of the CDR3 is 15 residues. The CDR3 DNA sequence: TGCAGTGCTAAACCCCGTAGCGGGATCTACTACGAGCAGTACTTC. Amino acid sequence: CSAKPRSGIYYEQYF.

This clonotype occurred many times. The chain has TRBV12-3 or TRBV12-4 and TRBJ1-5, with D perhaps matching TRBD1 (5 bases). V lost 7 bases and J 2 bases, leaving 15 bases between the germline ends. The CDR3 runs 15 residues. Here the CDR3 reads CASTTMGQGNQPQHF. In DNA, the CDR3 is TGTGCCAGCACCACCATGGGGCAAGGCAATCAGCCCCAGCATTTT.

This clonotype has a handful of counts. The chain employs TRBV6-5 and TRBJ1-6; D perhaps matches TRBD1 (5 bases). CDR1 is MNHEY and CDR2 is SVGAGI in the germline V gene. V was clipped by 0 bases and J by 9 bases, with 12 bases between them. The CDR3 sequence is 15 residues long. The CDR3 spells CASSYSNGGLSPLHF. The DNA of the CDR3 is TGTGCCAGCAGTTACTCGAATGGGGGTCTTTCACCCCTCCACTTT.

The chain uses TRBV20-1 and TRBJ2-5, with unresolved D. The CDR3 has 15 amino acids. The germline gives CDR1 DFQATT, CDR2 SNEGSKA (reference sequence). The V gene lost 5 bases and the J gene lost 1 base, with 17 bases spanning the gap. The DNA of the CDR3 is TGCAGTGCTTCCCGGACCAGGCTGGGCCAAGAGACCCAGTACTTC. Its translation: CSASRTRLGQETQYF.

The sample holds many counts of this clonotype. V gene TRBV5-1 combines with J gene TRBJ2-5; TRBD1 might be the D (5 bases). Germline values: CDR1 SGHRS, CDR2 YFSETQ. CDR3 size: 13 residues. V gave up 4 bases and J gave up 9 bases, with 16 bases separating them. The CDR3 DNA follows: TGCGCCAGCAGCCTGGGGCAGGAGACCCCCCAGTACTTC. Its protein product is CASSLGQETPQYF.

The chain combines TRBV5-6 with TRBJ2-5; D is unclear. Per germline, CDR1 SGHDT and CDR2 YYEEEE. V was clipped by 0 bases and J by 1 base, with 7 bases between them. The CDR3 consists of 14 residues. The CDR3 DNA sequence: TGTGCCAGCAGCTTGGAGCGATCCCAAGAGACCCAGTACTTC. This translates into CASSLERSQETQYF.

The chain combines TRBV7-8 with TRBJ2-7, with no clear D. Trimming stripped 2 bases from V and 7 bases from J, with 12 bases between. The CDR3 covers 13 residues. Germline CDR1 reads SGHVS; CDR2 reads FQNEAQ. The CDR3 sequence is CASSLTPTVEQYF. Here the CDR3 DNA reads TGTGCCAGCAGCTTAACACCAACGGTTGAGCAGTACTTC.

This clonotype was seen just once. With a far larger clone one base away, a read error is the likely cause. The J gene is TRBJ2-5, the V gene TRBV6-2 or TRBV6-3; 7 bases are shared with TRBD1. From germline, CDR1 is MNHEY and CDR2 SVGEGT. This CDR3 has 15 amino acids. The CDR3 reads CASSFDRDKQETRYF. CDR3 coding DNA: TGTGCCAGCAGTTTCGACAGGGATAAACAAGAGACCCGGTACTTC.

This clonotype was counted at least ten times. V gene TRBV13 combines with J gene TRBJ1-6, with 8 bases fitting TRBD1. This CDR3 has 15 residues. The V gene's germline CDR1 is PRHDT and CDR2 FYEKMQ (reference sequence). The junction had 5 bases not matched to a gene; V was cut back by 0 bases and J by 10 bases. The CDR3 bases are TGTGCCAGCAGCTTAGGGGACAGGGTGGGATCACCCCTCCACTTT. It translates to CASSLGDRVGSPLHF.

As concerns this clonotype: Possible read error: a much larger clone is one base away. The V gene is TRBV28, the J gene TRBJ2-2; D not resolved. Germline-derived CDR1 and CDR2 are MDHEN and SYDVKM. The CDR3 contains 16 residues. CDR3 amino acids: CAISRDEPVNTGELFF. CDR3 coding DNA: TGTGCCATCAGTCGAGATGAGCCAGTAAACACCGGGGAGCTGTTTTTT.

The table lists this clonotype with many counts. The chain has TRBV11-2 and TRBJ1-6; D may be TRBD1 (6 bases). Germline-derived CDR1 and CDR2 are SGHAT and FQNNGV. The germline V and J ends were trimmed by 5 bases and 7 bases, with 15 bases remaining between them. The CDR3 runs 15 residues. The CDR3 coding sequence is TGTGCCAGCAGCCCCGCGGGGGGGCCGAATTCACCCCTCCACTTT. This gives the protein CASSPAGGPNSPLHF.

This clonotype has at least ten counts. The genes are TRBV27 and TRBJ2-7, with 12 nucleotides matching TRBD2. Germline CDR1 is MNHEY and CDR2 is SMNVEV (reference sequence). CDR3 length: 17 residues. V shed 5 bases and J 3 bases; nucleotides not matched to a gene: 11. As DNA, the CDR3 is TGTGCCAGCAGTCTGCGACCTACTAGCGGGAGGTTCTACGAGCAGTACTTC. Encoded protein: CASSLRPTSGRFYEQYF.

In this sample, this clonotype turned up many times. The rearrangement uses TRBV12-3 or TRBV12-4 and TRBJ2-7, with D perhaps TRBD2 (6 bases). The V end was cut by 5 bases, the J end by 2 bases, with 13 bases between. This CDR3 has 14 residues. CDR3 residues: CASSISSVPYEQYF. The CDR3 DNA reads as TGTGCCAGCAGTATCTCTAGCGTCCCCTACGAGCAGTACTTC.

The sample holds many counts of this clonotype. The rearrangement links TRBV20-1 to TRBJ2-7, with a tentative D call TRBD1 (5 bases). Per germline, CDR1 DFQATT and CDR2 SNEGSKA (reference sequence). V was pared by 3 bases and J by 2 bases, with 5 bases between. The CDR3 covers 11 residues. The CDR3 DNA follows: TGCAGTGCTAGCAGGGCCTACGAGCAGTACTTC. Translation gives CSASRAYEQYF.

This clonotype was detected only a few times. The rearrangement links TRBV12-3 or TRBV12-4 to TRBJ1-3; D gene ambiguous. The CDR3 length is 14 residues. Trimming shortened V by 6 bases and J by 0 bases, and 9 bases separated the two germline ends. In nucleotides, the CDR3 is TGTGCCAGCAGCCCCGACAACTCTGGAAACACCATATATTTT. It is translated as CASSPDNSGNTIYF.

This clonotype was observed a handful of times. This chain joins TRBV12-3 or TRBV12-4 and TRBJ2-7; a weak D match, TRBD2 (6 bases). V lost 8 bases to trimming and J lost 4 bases, with 15 bases between them. This CDR3 contains 13 residues. This CDR3 reads CASGLAMAYEQYF. In DNA form, the CDR3 reads TGTGCCAGCGGCCTAGCGATGGCTTACGAGCAGTACTTC.

This clonotype showed up many times. The rearrangement links TRBV28 to TRBJ2-7, with 11 bases fitting TRBD2. The CDR3 extends over 17 amino acids. Germline CDR1 is MDHEN and CDR2 is SYDVKM. J was trimmed by 6 bases and V by 1 base; bases with no gene match: 11. In nucleotides, the CDR3 is TGTGCCAGCAGTTTATTACCCACTAGCGGGAGTAAATCCGAGCAGTACTTC. Protein product: CASSLLPTSGSKSEQYF. Combining the CDR3 with reference TRBV28 and TRBJ2-7 gives the whole variable domain DVKVTQSSRYLVKRTGEKVFLECVQDMDHENMFWYRQDPGLGLRLIYFSYDVKMKEKGDIPEGYSVSREKKERFSLILESASTNQTSMYLCASSLLPTSGSKSEQYFGPGTRLTVT.

Ten or more counts support this clonotype. The J gene is TRBJ1-5, the V gene TRBV2; D gene unclear. V dropped 6 bases and J dropped 1 base, with 4 bases sitting between them. The germline gives CDR1 SNHLY, CDR2 FYNNEI. CDR3 length equals 12 residues. Here the CDR3 DNA reads TGTGCCAGCAGACAGAGCAATCAGCCCCAGCATTTT. It codes for CASRQSNQPQHF.

In its sample, this clonotype was seen a few times. The chain combines TRBV7-2 with TRBJ2-2, with a tentative D call TRBD2 (5 bases). CDR3 length: 16 residues. CDR1 SGHTA and CDR2 FQGNSA come from the germline V gene. Between the trimmed V and J ends, which lost 5 bases and 7 bases, there was a span of 20 bases. CDR3 sequence reads: CASSRSGTQAGGELFF. CDR3 in DNA: TGTGCCAGCAGCCGATCCGGCACGCAGGCGGGCGGGGAGCTGTTTTTT.

This clonotype was seen many times. This sequence joins TRBV7-2 and TRBJ1-1; D not certain. Trimming removed 5 bases at V and 3 bases at J, with 16 bases between. Germline V lookup: CDR1 SGHTA, CDR2 FQGNSA. CDR3 length: 15 amino acids. DNA of the CDR3: TGTGCCAGCAGCCGACGCGGGGTCATGGACACTGAAGCTTTCTTT. This gives the protein CASSRRGVMDTEAFF.

In regard to this clonotype: This likely traces to a read error, being one base from a far larger clone. This chain joins TRBV7-2 and TRBJ1-5; D not resolved. Trimming removed 5 bases at V and 4 bases at J, with 18 bases between. CDR3 length: 16 residues. Germline lookup yields CDR1 SGHTA and CDR2 FQGNSA. The CDR3 loop is CASSQEGLQVNQPQHF. CDR3 nucleotides: TGTGCCAGCAGCCAAGAGGGTCTGCAAGTAAATCAGCCCCAGCATTTT.